These 3 T cell receptor beta chains came from one sample sequenced in a study of blood T cells in healthy people across ages. Primers used in a second PCR of about 7 to 12 cycles were a sample-barcoded 5' primer and a J-beta primer mix. One entry per CDR3 protein, called by TCRdb with MiXCR from the 5' RACE reads. The table lists fewer than 1,000,000 distinct CDR3 sequences, around 43% of them singletons, with around 21% in the top ten. Sequenced input: blood. The receptors shown here come from a man aged 55-75 years in good health.

This rearrangement joins TRBV12-5 to TRBJ1-5; D gene unclear. The CDR3 is 14 amino acids. Trimming shortened V by 4 bases and J by 1 base, and 8 bases separated the two germline ends. Germline lookup yields CDR1 LGHNT and CDR2 FRNRAP. CDR3: CASGSPASNQPQHF. CDR3 coding DNA: TGTGCTAGTGGTTCCCCCGCAAGCAATCAGCCCCAGCATTTT.

This clonotype was counted once. A junction end diverges from the germline sequence, so it may reflect a read error. J is TRBJ1-3 and V is TRBV10-3; no clear D. Germline V CDR1 and CDR2: ENHRY, SYGVKD. The CDR3 totals 16 residues. CDR3 nucleotides: TGTGCCATCATGAAGGACCACACGAGCTCTGGAGACACCATATATTTT. Amino acid sequence: CAIMKDHTSSGDTIYF.

Only a few counts were recorded for this clonotype. V and J are TRBV6-2 or TRBV6-3 and TRBJ2-3; 7 nucleotides align to TRBD1. The CDR3 loop spans 13 amino acids. Germline trimming cut 4 bases from V and 12 bases from J; bases unmatched to any gene: 10. Germline V gene sequence: CDR1 MNHEY, CDR2 SVGEGT. CDR3 bases: TGTGCCAGCAGTTTACGAGAAGGGACAGTACAGTATTTT. Translated: CASSLREGTVQYF.